This TCR beta chain stems from a study of cytomegalovirus exposure and HLA in healthy donors (dated by TCRdb to the late 2010s). Notes on the research overall: According to a later analysis, the approximately 120 validation repertoires were produced on the same platform as the approximately 610 repertoires of the first cohort. The aim of the study was to test whether cataloging public T cell receptors could identify signatures of past pathogen exposure. In addition to the first cohort of around 670 subjects, a separate validation cohort of 120 different subjects was used. High-throughput TCR immunosequencing, statistical association of individual TCRs with disease status, and machine learning were combined to predict cytomegalovirus infection status.

Donors formed part of the validation cohort, which comprised 120 or so subjects and was distinct from the first cohort of 690 or so subjects. The library was generated by the immunoSEQ multiplex PCR assay. The original pipeline was this. A statistical classification framework was built to diagnose cytomegalovirus status from the catalog of TCR beta chain sequences. TCRdb's version of the immuneACCESS table is confined to in-frame rearrangements and falls short of the full clone set. An unresolved V gene accounts for under half of the shortfall where checked; the remainder is of unknown origin. Clone size and the V and J calls come from that table; the DNA yielded D and trimming. The sample data list over 200,000 clones, and around 90% of these were observed just once. Together, the top ten hold about 2% of the sample. Broad study findings and their caveats: The classifier was reported to diagnose cytomegalovirus status with high specificity and sensitivity in both the original and validation cohorts. In a later analysis, TCRs clustered in the first cohort were found to also tend to co-occur in the 120 or so validation repertoires, with about 94% of cluster scores above 0. The study gave a list of about 150 TCR beta chains associated with cytomegalovirus. It was suggested by the authors that the approach could potentially be generalized to other disease states and immunological phenotypes. While some public TCRs were present in many individuals, most TCR sequences turned up only very rarely across donors. A later analysis had no HLA typing for the validation cohort, so co-occurrence there was scored across all 110 or so repertoires. In vitro tests confirmed that a few of the cytomegalovirus-associated TCR beta chains recognize cytomegalovirus antigens.

Comments on this clone: Its antigen has not been determined. Per-base quality was not reported, and no clone a single base away is much larger than it.

The source of this sequence is a woman aged 18-35 years in good health and CMV-seropositive. The specimen sequenced was PBMCs.

The nucleotide sequence is given as TGTGCCAGCGGACAGGGGGCGGAGGCTTTCTTT. It translates as CASGQGAEAFF. Recombination connected TRBV6-5 to TRBJ1-1; 11 of the junction bases match TRBD1. In the germline V gene, CDR1 corresponds to MNHEY and CDR2 to SVGAGI. The junction shows trimming of 8 bases on V and 11 bases on J, and the gene matches do not reach 4 bases of it. The CDR3 starts with the cysteine, ends with the phenylalanine, and has 11 residues. Of all the DNA, just the CDR3 is kept, 33 bases in frame from base 1.